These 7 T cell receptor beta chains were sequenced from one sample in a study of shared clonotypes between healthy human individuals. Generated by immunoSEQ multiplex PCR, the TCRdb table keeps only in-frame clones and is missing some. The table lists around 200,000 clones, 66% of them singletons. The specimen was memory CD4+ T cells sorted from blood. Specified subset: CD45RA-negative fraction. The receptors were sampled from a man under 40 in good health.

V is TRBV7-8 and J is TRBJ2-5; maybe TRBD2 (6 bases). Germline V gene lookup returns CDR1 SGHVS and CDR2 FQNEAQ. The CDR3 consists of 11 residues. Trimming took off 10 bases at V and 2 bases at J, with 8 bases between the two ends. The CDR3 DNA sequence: TGTGCCACCCGGGGGCAAGAGACCCAGTACTTC. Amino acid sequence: CATRGQETQYF.

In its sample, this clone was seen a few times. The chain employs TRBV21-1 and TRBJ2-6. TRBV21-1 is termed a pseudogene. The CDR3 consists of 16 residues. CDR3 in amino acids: CASSRSNKLGANVLTF. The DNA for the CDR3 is TGTGCCAGCAGCAGGTCGAACAAACTGGGGGCCAACGTCCTGACTTTC.

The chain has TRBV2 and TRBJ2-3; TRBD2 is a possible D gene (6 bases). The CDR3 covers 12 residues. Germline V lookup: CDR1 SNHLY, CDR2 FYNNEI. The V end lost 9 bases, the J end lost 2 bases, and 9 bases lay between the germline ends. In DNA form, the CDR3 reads TGTGCCAGTAGCGGAGACACAGATACGCAGTATTTT. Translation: CASSGDTDTQYF.

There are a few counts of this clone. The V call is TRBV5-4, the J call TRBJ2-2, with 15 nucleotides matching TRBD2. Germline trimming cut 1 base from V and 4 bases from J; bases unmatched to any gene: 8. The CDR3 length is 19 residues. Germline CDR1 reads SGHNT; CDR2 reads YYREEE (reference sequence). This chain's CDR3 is CASSLRTSGRAGGTGELFF. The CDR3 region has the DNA TGTGCCAGCAGCTTGCGGACTAGCGGGAGGGCCGGGGGCACCGGGGAGCTGTTTTTT.

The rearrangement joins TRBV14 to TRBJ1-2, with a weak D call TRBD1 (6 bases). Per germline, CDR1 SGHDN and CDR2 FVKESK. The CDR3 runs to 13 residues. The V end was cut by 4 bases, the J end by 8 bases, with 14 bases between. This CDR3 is CASSPKQGGGYTF. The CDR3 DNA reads TGTGCCAGCAGCCCGAAACAGGGAGGGGGCTACACCTTC.

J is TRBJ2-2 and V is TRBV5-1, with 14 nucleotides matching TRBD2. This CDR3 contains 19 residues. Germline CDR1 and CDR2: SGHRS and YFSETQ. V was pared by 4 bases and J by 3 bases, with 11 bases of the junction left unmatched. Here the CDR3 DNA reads TGCGCCAGCAGCCTCAGACTAGCGGGAGGGCCGGTATACACCGGGGAGCTGTTTTTT. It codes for CASSLRLAGGPVYTGELFF.

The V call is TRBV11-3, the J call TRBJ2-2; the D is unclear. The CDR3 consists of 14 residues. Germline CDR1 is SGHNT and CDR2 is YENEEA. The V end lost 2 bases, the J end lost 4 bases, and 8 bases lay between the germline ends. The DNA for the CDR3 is TGTGCCAGCAGCTTATCTCCAGTCACCGGGGAGCTGTTTTTT. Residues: CASSLSPVTGELFF.